A single sample gave rise to the 2 T cell receptor beta chains below, sequenced in a study of blood T cells in healthy people across ages. The use of a sample-barcoded 5' primer and a J-beta primer mix characterized a second PCR of about 6 to 11 cycles. TCRdb fed the 5' RACE reads into MiXCR, producing one record per CDR3 protein. In the table there are about 1.4 million distinct CDR3 sequences, roughly 64% of which are singletons. Input material: blood. The receptors were sampled from a man aged 18-30 years in good health.

The chain has TRBV5-1 and TRBJ1-1; D gene uncertain. Germline-derived CDR1 and CDR2 are SGHRS and YFSETQ. The V gene lost 2 bases and the J gene lost 3 bases, with 8 bases spanning the gap. The CDR3 is made up of 13 amino acids. The CDR3 bases are TGCGCCAGCAGCTTCGGACGGGACACTGAAGCTTTCTTT. Protein sequence: CASSFGRDTEAFF.

The chain carries TRBV12-3 or TRBV12-4 and TRBJ1-2, with TRBD1 identical over 7 bases. Losses at the gene ends were 8 bases for V and 6 bases for J; bases not matched to a gene: 15. This CDR3 contains 15 residues. For the CDR3, the DNA is TGTGCCAGCGGATACCCGGGACAGCGAGTTGATGGCTACACCTTC. As protein: CASGYPGQRVDGYTF.